Sequencing of this T cell receptor beta chain was carried out in a study of Ad26.COV2.S vaccination and SARS-CoV-2 variants. Per the germline V gene, CDR1 is LNHDA and CDR2 is SQIVND (reference sequence). The CDR3 consists of 13 residues. V lost 4 bases to trimming and J lost 6 bases; unmatched junction nucleotides: 4. Clones were read by immunoSEQ multiplex PCR, and TCRdb kept only the in-frame ones, dropping some. This repertoire shows some 350,000 clones, about 91% found once; its top ten account for under 4%. Study findings and constraints: Substantial post-vaccination breadth of spike-specific CD8+ and CD4+ T cell responses was reported.

Comment on this clone: Antigen specificity is unknown.

Material: peripheral blood, obtained after recovery from COVID-19. This clonotype was obtained from a human donor who had recovered from COVID-19. J is TRBJ2-7 and V is TRBV19, with TRBD1 matching 9 bases. As DNA, the CDR3 is TGTGCCAGTAGTAGGGGACAGGGCACCGAGCAGTACTTC. It codes for CASSRGQGTEQYF.